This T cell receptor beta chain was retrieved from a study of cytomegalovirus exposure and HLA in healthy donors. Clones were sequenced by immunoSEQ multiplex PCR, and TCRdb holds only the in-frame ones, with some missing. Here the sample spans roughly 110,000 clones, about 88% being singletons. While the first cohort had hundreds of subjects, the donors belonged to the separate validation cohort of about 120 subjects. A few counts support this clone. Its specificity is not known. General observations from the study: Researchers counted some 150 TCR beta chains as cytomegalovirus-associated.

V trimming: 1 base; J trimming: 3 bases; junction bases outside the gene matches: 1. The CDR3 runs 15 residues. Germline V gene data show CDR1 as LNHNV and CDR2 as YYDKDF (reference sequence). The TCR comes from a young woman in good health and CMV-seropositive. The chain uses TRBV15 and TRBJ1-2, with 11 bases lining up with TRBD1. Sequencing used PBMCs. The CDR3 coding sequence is TGTGCCACCAGCAGAGGGGGACAGGGGGACTATGGCTACACCTTC. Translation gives CATSRGGQGDYGYTF.